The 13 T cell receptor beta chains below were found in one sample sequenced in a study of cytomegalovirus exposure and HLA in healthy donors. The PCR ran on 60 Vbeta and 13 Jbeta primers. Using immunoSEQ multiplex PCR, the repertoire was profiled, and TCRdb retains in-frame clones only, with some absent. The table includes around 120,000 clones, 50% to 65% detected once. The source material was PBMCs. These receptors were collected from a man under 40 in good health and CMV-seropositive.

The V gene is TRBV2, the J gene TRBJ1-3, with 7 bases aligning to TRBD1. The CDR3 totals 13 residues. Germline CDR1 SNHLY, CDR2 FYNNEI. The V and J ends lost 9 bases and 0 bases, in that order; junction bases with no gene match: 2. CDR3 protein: CARRDSSGNTIYF. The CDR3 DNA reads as TGTGCCAGGAGGGACAGCTCTGGAAACACCATATATTTT.

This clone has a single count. CDR3 DNA: TGCGCCAGCAGCCGACAGCCTATCGATCAGCCCCAGCATTTT. It translates to CASSRQPIDQPQHF. The chain carries TRBV23-1 and TRBJ1-5; weak D call: TRBD1 (5 bases). TRBV23-1 is an ORF, and what it does is uncertain. This CDR3 comprises 14 residues. V lost 6 bases, J lost 5 bases, and 14 bases lay in between.

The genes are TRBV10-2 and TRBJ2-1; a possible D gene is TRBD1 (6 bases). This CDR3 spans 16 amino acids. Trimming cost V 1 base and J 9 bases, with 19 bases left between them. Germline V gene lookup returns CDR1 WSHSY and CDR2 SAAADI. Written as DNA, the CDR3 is TGCGCCAGCAGTGAGTGGGGGCAGGGGTTGGGTAGTGAGCAGTTCTTC. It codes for CASSEWGQGLGSEQFF.

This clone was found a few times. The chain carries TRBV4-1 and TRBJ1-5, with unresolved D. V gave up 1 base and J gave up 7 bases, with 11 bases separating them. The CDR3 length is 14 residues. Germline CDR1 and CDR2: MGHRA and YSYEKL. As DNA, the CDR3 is TGCGCCAGCAGCCAAGCCCGTGGAGGGCAGCCCCAGCATTTT. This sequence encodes CASSQARGGQPQHF.

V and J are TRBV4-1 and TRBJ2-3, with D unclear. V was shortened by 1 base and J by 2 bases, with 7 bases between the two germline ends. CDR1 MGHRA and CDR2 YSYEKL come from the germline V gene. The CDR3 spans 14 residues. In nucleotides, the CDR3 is TGCGCCAGCAGCCAAGTTCTAACCACAGATACGCAGTATTTT. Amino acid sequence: CASSQVLTTDTQYF.

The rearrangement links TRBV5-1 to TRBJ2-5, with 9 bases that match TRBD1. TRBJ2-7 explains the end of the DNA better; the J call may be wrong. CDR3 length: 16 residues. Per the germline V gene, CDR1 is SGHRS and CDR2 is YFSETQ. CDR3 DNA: TGCGCCAGCAGCTTGAATCTGGGACAGGGTTCCTACGAGCAGTACTTC. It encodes CASSLNLGQGSYEQYF.

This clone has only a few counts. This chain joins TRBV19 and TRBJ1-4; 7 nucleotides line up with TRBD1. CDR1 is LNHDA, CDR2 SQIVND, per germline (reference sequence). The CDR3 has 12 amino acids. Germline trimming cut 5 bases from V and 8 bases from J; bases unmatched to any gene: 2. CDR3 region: CASSWTGEKLFF. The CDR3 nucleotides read TGTGCCAGTAGTTGGACAGGCGAAAAACTGTTTTTT.

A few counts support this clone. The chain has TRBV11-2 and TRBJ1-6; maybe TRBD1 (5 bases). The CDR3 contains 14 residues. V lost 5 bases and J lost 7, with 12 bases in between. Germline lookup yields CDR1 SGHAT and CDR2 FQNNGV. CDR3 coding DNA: TGTGCCAGCAGCCTTACAGGTGTGAATTCACCCCTCCACTTT. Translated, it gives CASSLTGVNSPLHF.

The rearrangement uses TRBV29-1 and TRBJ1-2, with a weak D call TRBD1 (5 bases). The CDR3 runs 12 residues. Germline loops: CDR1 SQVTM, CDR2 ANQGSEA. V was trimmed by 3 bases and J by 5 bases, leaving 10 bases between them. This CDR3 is CSVEAQGYGYTF. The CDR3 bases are TGCAGCGTTGAGGCTCAGGGTTATGGCTACACCTTC. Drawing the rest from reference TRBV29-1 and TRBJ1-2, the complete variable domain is SAVISQKPSRDICQRGTSLTIQCQVDSQVTMMFWYRQQPGQSLTLIATANQGSEATYESGFVIDKFPISRPNLTFSTLTVSNMSPEDSSIYLCSVEAQGYGYTFGSGTRLTVV.

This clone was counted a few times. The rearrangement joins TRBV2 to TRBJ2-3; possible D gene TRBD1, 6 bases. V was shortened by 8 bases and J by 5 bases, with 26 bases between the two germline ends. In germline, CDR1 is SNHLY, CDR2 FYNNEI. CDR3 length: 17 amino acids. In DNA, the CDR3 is TGTGCCAGCTATCTGGCTAGGGGGATGGGGGCCCAAGATACGCAGTATTTT. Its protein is CASYLARGMGAQDTQYF.

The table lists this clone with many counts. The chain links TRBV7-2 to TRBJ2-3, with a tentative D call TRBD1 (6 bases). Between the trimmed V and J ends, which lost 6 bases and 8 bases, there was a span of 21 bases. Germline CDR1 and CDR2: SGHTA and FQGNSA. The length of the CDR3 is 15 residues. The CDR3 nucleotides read TGTGCCAGCAGTCTGGGTTCTAGGGGGAACCCTACGCAGTATTTT. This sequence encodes CASSLGSRGNPTQYF.

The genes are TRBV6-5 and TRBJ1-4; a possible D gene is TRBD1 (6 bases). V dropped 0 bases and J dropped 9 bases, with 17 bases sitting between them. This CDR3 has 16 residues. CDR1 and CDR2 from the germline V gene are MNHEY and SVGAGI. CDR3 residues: CASSYSVLGDTKKLFF. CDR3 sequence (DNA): TGTGCCAGCAGTTACTCGGTACTGGGGGACACTAAAAAACTGTTTTTT.

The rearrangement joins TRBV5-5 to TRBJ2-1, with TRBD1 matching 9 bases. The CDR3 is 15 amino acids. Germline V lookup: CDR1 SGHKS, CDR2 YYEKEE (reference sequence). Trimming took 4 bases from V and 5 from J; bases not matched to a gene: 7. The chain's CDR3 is CASSHVGTGNNEQFF. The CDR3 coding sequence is TGTGCCAGCAGCCATGTTGGGACAGGGAACAATGAGCAGTTCTTC.